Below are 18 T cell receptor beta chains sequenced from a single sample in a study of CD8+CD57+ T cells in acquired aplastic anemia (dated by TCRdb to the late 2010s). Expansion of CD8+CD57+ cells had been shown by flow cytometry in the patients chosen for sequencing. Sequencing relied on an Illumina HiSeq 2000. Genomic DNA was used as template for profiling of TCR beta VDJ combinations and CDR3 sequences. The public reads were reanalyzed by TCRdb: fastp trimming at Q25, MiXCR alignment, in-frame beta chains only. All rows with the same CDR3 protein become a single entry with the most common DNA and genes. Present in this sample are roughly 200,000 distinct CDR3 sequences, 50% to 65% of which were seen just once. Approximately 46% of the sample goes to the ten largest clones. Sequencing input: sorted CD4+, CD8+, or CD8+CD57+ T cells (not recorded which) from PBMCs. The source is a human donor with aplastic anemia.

The CDR3 here is CATSAIGSSYNEQFF. CDR3 DNA: TGTGCCACCAGTGCCATCGGGAGTTCCTACAATGAGCAGTTCTTC. This chain links TRBV24-1 with TRBJ2-1; maybe TRBD2 (6 bases). CDR1 and CDR2 from the germline V gene are KGHDR and SFDVKD. This CDR3 contains 15 residues. V lost 5 bases, J lost 1 base, and 11 bases lay in between.

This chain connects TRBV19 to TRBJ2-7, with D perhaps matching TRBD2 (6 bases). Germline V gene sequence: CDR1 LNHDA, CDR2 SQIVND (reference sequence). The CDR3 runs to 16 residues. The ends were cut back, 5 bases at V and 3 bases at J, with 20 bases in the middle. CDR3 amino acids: CASSLDGGVGFYEQYF. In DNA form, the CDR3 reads TGTGCCAGTAGTCTCGACGGCGGGGTTGGGTTCTACGAGCAGTACTTC.

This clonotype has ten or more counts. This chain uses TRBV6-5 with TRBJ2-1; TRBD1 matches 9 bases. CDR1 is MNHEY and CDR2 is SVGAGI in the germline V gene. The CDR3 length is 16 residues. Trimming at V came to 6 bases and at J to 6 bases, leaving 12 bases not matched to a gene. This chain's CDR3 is CASSQGGTGLSNEQFF. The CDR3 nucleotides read TGTGCCAGCAGCCAGGGGGGGACAGGGTTGAGCAATGAGCAGTTCTTC.

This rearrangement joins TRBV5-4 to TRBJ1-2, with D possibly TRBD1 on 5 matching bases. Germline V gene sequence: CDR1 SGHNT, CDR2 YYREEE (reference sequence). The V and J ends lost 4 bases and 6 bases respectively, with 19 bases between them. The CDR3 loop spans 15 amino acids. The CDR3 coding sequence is TGTGCCAGCAGCCCTTGGGGGGGGGACGGGGATGGCTACACCTTC. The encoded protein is CASSPWGGDGDGYTF.

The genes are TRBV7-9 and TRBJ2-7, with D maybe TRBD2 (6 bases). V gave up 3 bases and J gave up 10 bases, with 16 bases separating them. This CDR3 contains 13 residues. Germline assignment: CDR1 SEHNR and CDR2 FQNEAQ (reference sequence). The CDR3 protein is CASSFLGGGQQYF. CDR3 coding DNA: TGTGCCAGCAGCTTTTTGGGGGGAGGACAACAGTACTTC.

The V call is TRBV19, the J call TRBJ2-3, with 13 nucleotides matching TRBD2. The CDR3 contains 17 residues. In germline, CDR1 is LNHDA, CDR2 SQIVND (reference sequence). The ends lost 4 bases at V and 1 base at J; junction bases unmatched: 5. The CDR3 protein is CASSKGLAGVGTDTQYF. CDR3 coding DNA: TGTGCCAGTAGTAAAGGACTAGCGGGGGTCGGCACAGATACGCAGTATTTT. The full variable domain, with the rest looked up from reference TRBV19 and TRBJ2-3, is DGGITQSPKYLFRKEGQNVTLSCEQNLNHDAMYWYRQDPGQGLRLIYYSQIVNDFQKGDIAEGYSVSREKKESFPLTVTSAQKNPTAFYLCASSKGLAGVGTDTQYFGPGTRLTVL.

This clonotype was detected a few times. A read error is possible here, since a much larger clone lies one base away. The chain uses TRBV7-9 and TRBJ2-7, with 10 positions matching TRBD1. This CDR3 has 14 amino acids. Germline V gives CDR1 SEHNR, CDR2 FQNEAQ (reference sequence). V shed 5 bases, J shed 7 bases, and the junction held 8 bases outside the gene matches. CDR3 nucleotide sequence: TGTGCCAGCAGCCGGGACAGGGGAGACAATGAGCAGTACTTC. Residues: CASSRDRGDNEQYF. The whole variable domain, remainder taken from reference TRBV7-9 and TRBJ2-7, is DTGVSQNPRHKITKRGQNVTFRCDPISEHNRLYWYRQTLGQGPEFLTYFQNEAQLEKSRLLSDRFSAERPKGSFSTLEIQRTEQGDSAMYLCASSRDRGDNEQYFGPGTRLTVT.

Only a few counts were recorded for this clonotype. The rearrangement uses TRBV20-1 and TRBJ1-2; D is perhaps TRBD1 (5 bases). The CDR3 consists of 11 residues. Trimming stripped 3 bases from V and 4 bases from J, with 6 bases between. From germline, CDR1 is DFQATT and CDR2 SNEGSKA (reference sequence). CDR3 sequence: CSASGGYGYTF. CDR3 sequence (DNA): TGCAGTGCTAGCGGGGGCTATGGCTACACCTTC.

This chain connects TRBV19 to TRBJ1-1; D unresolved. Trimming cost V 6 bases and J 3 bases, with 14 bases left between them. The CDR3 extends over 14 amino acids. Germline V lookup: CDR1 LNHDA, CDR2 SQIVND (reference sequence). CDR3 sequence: CASSFGVSHTEAFF. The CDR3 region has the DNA TGTGCCAGTAGCTTCGGGGTGAGCCACACTGAAGCTTTCTTT.

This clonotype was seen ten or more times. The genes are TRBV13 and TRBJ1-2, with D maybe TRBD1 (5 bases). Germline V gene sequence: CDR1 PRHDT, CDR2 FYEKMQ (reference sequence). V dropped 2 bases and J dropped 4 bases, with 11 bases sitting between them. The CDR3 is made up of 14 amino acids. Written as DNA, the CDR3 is TGTGCCAGCAGCTTACAGGGAGGAGGCTATGGCTACACCTTC. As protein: CASSLQGGGYGYTF.

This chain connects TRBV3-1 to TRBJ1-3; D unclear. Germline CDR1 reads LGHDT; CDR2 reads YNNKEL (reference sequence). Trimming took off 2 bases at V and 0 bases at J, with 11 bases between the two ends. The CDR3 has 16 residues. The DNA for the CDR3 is TGTGCCAGCAGCCAACTGACAACCTACTCTGGAAACACCATATATTTT. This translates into CASSQLTTYSGNTIYF.

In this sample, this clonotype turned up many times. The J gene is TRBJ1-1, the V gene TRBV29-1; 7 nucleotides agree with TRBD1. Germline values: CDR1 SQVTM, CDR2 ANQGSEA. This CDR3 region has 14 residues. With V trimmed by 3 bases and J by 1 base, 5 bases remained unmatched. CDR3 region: CSVENRGTNTEAFF. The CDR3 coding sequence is TGCAGCGTTGAGAACAGGGGAACGAACACTGAAGCTTTCTTT.

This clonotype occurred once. The CDR3 reads CASSPPSEKLFF. The CDR3 DNA is TGTGCCAGCAGCCCGCCGAGCGAAAAACTGTTTTTT. This sequence joins TRBV7-9 and TRBJ1-4; D gene uncertain. The CDR3 is 12 amino acids. CDR1 is SEHNR and CDR2 is FQNEAQ in the germline V gene (reference sequence). V was cut by 5 bases and J by 8 bases, with 9 bases left in between.

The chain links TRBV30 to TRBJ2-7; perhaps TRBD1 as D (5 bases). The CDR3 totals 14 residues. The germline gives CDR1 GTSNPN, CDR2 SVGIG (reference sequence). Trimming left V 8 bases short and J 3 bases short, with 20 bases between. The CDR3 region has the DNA TGTGCCGTCGGTCAGGGATATCCTTACTACGAGCAGTACTTC. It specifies CAVGQGYPYYEQYF.

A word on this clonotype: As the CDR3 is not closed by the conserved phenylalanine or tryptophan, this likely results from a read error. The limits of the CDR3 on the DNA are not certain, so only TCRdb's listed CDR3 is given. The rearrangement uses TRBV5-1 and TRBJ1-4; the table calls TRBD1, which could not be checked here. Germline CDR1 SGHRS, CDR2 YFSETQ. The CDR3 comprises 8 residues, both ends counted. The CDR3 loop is CASTLGGP.

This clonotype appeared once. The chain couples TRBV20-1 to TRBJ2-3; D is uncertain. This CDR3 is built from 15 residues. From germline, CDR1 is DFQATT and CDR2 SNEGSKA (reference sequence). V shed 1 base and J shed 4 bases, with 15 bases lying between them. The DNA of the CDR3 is TGCAGTGCTAGAGTTCTAGGGATGGGCGCAGATACGCAGTATTTT. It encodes CSARVLGMGADTQYF.

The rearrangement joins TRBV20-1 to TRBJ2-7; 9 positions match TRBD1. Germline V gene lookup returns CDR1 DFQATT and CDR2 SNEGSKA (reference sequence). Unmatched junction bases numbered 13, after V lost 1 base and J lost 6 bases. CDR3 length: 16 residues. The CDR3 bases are TGCAGTGCTAGAGTTGCCGGGACAGGGTATTCCGGCGAGCAGTACTTC. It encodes CSARVAGTGYSGEQYF.

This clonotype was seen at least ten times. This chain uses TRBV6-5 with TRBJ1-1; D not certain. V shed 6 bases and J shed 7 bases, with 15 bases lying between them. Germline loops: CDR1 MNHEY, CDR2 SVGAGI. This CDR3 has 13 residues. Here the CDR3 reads CASSPNREVEAFF. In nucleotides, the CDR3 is TGTGCCAGCAGCCCGAACCGCGAGGTTGAAGCTTTCTTT.